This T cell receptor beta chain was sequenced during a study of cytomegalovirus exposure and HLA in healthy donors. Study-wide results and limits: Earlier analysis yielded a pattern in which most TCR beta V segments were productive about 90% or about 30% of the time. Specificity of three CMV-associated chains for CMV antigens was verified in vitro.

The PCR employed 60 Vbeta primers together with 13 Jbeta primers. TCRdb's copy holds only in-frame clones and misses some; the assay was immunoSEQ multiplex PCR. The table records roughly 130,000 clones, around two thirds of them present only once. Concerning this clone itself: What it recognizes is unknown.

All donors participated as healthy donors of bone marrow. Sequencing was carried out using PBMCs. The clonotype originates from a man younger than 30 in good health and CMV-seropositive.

DNA for the CDR3: TGTGCCAGCAGCTTAGCGCGGGATCAGCCCCAGCATTTT. It specifies CASSLARDQPQHF. The V and J genes are TRBV7-2 and TRBJ1-5; D gene unclear. Germline V gene data show CDR1 as SGHTA and CDR2 as FQGNSA. Trimming took off 0 bases at V and 5 bases at J, with 5 bases between the two ends. The CDR3 sequence is 13 residues long.